This T cell receptor (beta chain) was identified during a study of blood T cell repertoires in COVID-19. Looking at the study overall: Collection of acute and convalescent COVID-19 samples took place in the United States, Italy and Spain. PBMCs, B-cell-depleted T cells, or T cells provided the cDNA or gDNA that made up the material.

In the original processing: From reference gene primer amplification, estimates of nucleated cell counts were derived. The method was immunoSEQ multiplex PCR; TCRdb's version includes in-frame clones alone and lacks a portion of them. V and J calls and clone size are as listed in that table; D and trimming were resolved from the DNA. The table lists about 150,000 clones, around 78% of them singletons. The ends lost 6 bases at V and 2 bases at J; junction bases unmatched: 8. This CDR3 spans 15 amino acids. The V gene's germline CDR1 is SGDLS and CDR2 YYNGEE. Sequenced sample: peripheral blood. The chain is built from TRBV9 and TRBJ2-3, with TRBD2 identical over 8 bases. The receptor was isolated from an elderly man with acute or convalescent COVID-19. CDR3 nucleotide sequence: TGTGCCAGCACCCCCGGGGGGGGGATCACAGATACGCAGTATTTT. It yields the protein CASTPGGGITDTQYF. The full variable domain, its missing parts supplied by reference TRBV9 and TRBJ2-3, is DSGVTQTPKHLITATGQRVTLRCSPRSGDLSVYWYQQSLDQGLQFLIQYYNGEERAKGNILERFSAQQFPDLHSELNLSSLELGDSALYFCASTPGGGITDTQYFGPGTRLTVL.